This T cell receptor beta chain derives from a study of cytomegalovirus exposure and HLA in healthy donors. Study summary: Most genotyped donors, 65% to 85% of 350 to 500, had Caucasian-associated genetic ancestry.

Researchers ran the PCR with 60 Vbeta and 13 Jbeta primers. Using immunoSEQ multiplex PCR, the repertoire was profiled, and TCRdb retains in-frame clones only, with some absent. Of approximately 210,000 clones in the sample, more than 75% were seen once. Turning to this clone: Its antigen is not identified.

Study-level results: For most TCR beta V segments, an earlier analysis put the productive rate at about 87% or about 30% of the time. Follow-up analysis seemed to connect common viral pathogens with several of the most significant clusters identified. A later analysis found that most CMV-associated TCR beta chains appeared HLA-restricted.

The trim removed 3 bases at V and 4 bases at J, leaving 10 bases unmatched. Germline CDR1 SGHDT, CDR2 YYEEEE. The CDR3 sequence is 16 residues long. The sequenced material came from PBMCs. The chain combines TRBV5-6 with TRBJ2-7, with 10 bases fitting TRBD2. The TCR was taken from a man younger than 45 in good health and CMV-seronegative. CDR3 amino acids: CASSSSASGSWYEQYF. CDR3 DNA: TGTGCCAGCAGCTCATCGGCTAGCGGGAGTTGGTACGAGCAGTACTTC.